The next 30 T cell receptor beta chains were all read from a single sample in a study of blood T cells in healthy people across ages (dated by TCRdb to 2014 to 2015). Receptors were amplified or captured by 5' RACE. A second PCR of roughly 6 to 11 cycles was run with a J-beta primer mix and a sample-barcoded 5' primer. Through fastp at Q25 and MiXCR, TCRdb rebuilt clones from the public reads, retaining in-frame beta chains. A single entry per CDR3 protein holds the most common genes and DNA from its merged rows. The sample has around 1,800,000 distinct CDR3 sequences on record, roughly two fifths of them singletons. Clones ranked in the top ten supply 23% of the sample. The sample was blood. Receptors originate from a human donor in good health.

DNA of the CDR3: TGTGCCAGCAGTTTAGTCTTGACAGGGGCTGAAAAACTGTTTTTT. Amino acids: CASSLVLTGAEKLFF. V usage is TRBV12-3 or TRBV12-4 and J usage is TRBJ1-4; TRBD1 aligns across 8 bases. Trimming at V came to 1 base and at J to 7 bases, leaving 5 bases not matched to a gene. The CDR3 totals 15 residues.

This rearrangement joins TRBV20-1 to TRBJ2-3, with 11 bases matching TRBD2. The CDR3 spans 16 residues. Germline CDR1 and CDR2: DFQATT and SNEGSKA (reference sequence). With V trimmed by 0 bases and J by 4 bases, 6 bases remained unmatched. As DNA, the CDR3 is TGCAGTGCTAGAGATAGCGGGGGGGCCCAGGCAGATACGCAGTATTTT. Translated, it gives CSARDSGGAQADTQYF.

The chain is built from TRBV7-2 and TRBJ1-1, with D tentatively TRBD1 (6 bases). The CDR3 spans 16 residues. V was pared by 7 bases and J by 0 bases, with 18 bases between. CDR1 and CDR2 (germline): SGHTA, FQGNSA. The CDR3 here is CASTLSRGEMNTEAFF. DNA for the CDR3: TGTGCCAGCACCCTTAGTAGGGGGGAAATGAACACTGAAGCTTTCTTT.

V is TRBV12-3 or TRBV12-4 and J is TRBJ2-3; 9 nucleotides align to TRBD2. The CDR3 covers 17 residues. V gave up 4 bases and J gave up 0 bases; unmatched junction bases: 8. DNA for the CDR3: TGTGCCAGCAGTTCCAGACTAGCGGCCCCTAGCACAGATACGCAGTATTTT. This encodes CASSSRLAAPSTDTQYF.

This clonotype showed up just a few times. The gene calls are TRBV7-2 and TRBJ2-5; D unresolved. The germline gives CDR1 SGHTA, CDR2 FQGNSA. The CDR3 spans 15 residues. The V end was cut by 7 bases, the J end by 1 base, with 16 bases between. The CDR3 DNA reads TGTGCCAGCACCCTAGTCATCGGGCCCCAAGAGACCCAGTACTTC. Amino acids: CASTLVIGPQETQYF. Drawing the rest from reference TRBV7-2 and TRBJ2-5, the complete variable domain is GAGVSQSPSNKVTEKGKDVELRCDPISGHTALYWYRQSLGQGLEFLIYFQGNSAPDKSGLPSDRFSAERTGGSVSTLTIQRTQQEDSAVYLCASTLVIGPQETQYFGPGTRLLVL.

The V call is TRBV7-2, the J call TRBJ1-2, with D possibly matching TRBD1 (5 bases). CDR1 SGHTA and CDR2 FQGNSA come from the germline V gene. There are 13 residues in the CDR3. V was shortened by 3 bases and J by 8 bases, with 13 bases between the two germline ends. As DNA, the CDR3 is TGTGCCAGCAGCTTCTGGGCCAGGGCGGGCTACACCTTC. Translating gives CASSFWARAGYTF. The full variable domain, with the rest looked up from reference TRBV7-2 and TRBJ1-2, is GAGVSQSPSNKVTEKGKDVELRCDPISGHTALYWYRQSLGQGLEFLIYFQGNSAPDKSGLPSDRFSAERTGGSVSTLTIQRTQQEDSAVYLCASSFWARAGYTFGSGTRLTVV.

This chain links TRBV9 with TRBJ2-3, with D perhaps TRBD2 (6 bases). There are 15 residues in the CDR3. Germline V gene data show CDR1 as SGDLS and CDR2 as YYNGEE. Trimming removed 0 bases at V and 8 bases at J, with 16 bases between. As DNA, the CDR3 is TGTGCCAGCAGCGTAGGGGGGACTGTTTGTGTTACGCAGTATTTT. It is translated as CASSVGGTVCVTQYF. Based on the CDR3 plus reference TRBV9 and TRBJ2-3, the full variable domain is DSGVTQTPKHLITATGQRVTLRCSPRSGDLSVYWYQQSLDQGLQFLIQYYNGEERAKGNILERFSAQQFPDLHSELNLSSLELGDSALYFCASSVGGTVCVTQYFGPGTRLTVL.

This clonotype has just a few counts. The genes are TRBV6-6 and TRBJ1-2; a possible D gene is TRBD1 (5 bases). This CDR3 has 14 amino acids. V lost 1 base to trimming and J lost 2 bases, with 8 bases between them. The V gene's germline CDR1 is MNHNY and CDR2 SVGAGI (reference sequence). The CDR3 nucleotides are TGTGCCAGCAGTTACTTTCCAGGGAACTATGGCTACACCTTC. Its protein is CASSYFPGNYGYTF.

The chain carries TRBV9 and TRBJ2-3, with 10 bases identical to TRBD2. The CDR3 is made up of 16 amino acids. In germline, CDR1 is SGDLS, CDR2 YYNGEE. With 0 bases clipped from V and 2 bases from J, the junction kept 3 bases outside the gene matches. The CDR3 nucleotides are TGTGCCAGCAGCGTAGTCGGACTAGCGGACACAGATACGCAGTATTTT. This translates into CASSVVGLADTDTQYF.

The chain carries TRBV7-2 and TRBJ1-3; no clear D. Looked up from germline, CDR1 is SGHTA and CDR2 is FQGNSA. Trimming left V 3 bases short and J 4 bases short, with 13 bases between. The CDR3 extends over 15 amino acids. The CDR3 here is CASSFAAAGGNTIYF. CDR3 DNA: TGTGCCAGCAGCTTCGCGGCGGCGGGAGGAAACACCATATATTTT.

On this clonotype: Compared with germline, one end of the junction differs, possibly owing to a read error. This chain joins TRBV20-1 and TRBJ1-2, with TRBD1 matching 8 bases. Germline CDR1 reads DFQATT; CDR2 reads SNEGSKA (reference sequence). The CDR3 runs 13 residues. The CDR3, as DNA: TGCAGTGCCGAACAGGGGGATTACTATGACTACACCTTC. Its protein product is CSAEQGDYYDYTF.

This clonotype was counted a few times. This chain connects TRBV7-3 to TRBJ2-3; 7 bases match TRBD1. The CDR3 runs 16 residues. Germline V CDR1 and CDR2: SGHTA, FQGTGA. J gave up 13 bases and V 5 bases, and 21 bases lay outside the gene matches. The DNA for the CDR3 is TGTGCCAGCAGCCCCTATCGACAGGGCCCTATGGATGTTAAGTATTTT. Its translation is CASSPYRQGPMDVKYF.

The V gene is TRBV11-2, the J gene TRBJ1-1; the D gene is possibly TRBD1 (6 bases). CDR1 SGHAT and CDR2 FQNNGV come from the germline V gene. This CDR3 is built from 13 residues. V lost 10 bases to trimming and J lost 0 bases, with 12 bases between them. CDR3 DNA sequence: TGTGCCACCCGGACAGATTTGAACACTGAAGCTTTCTTT. It translates to CATRTDLNTEAFF.

V and J are TRBV7-9 and TRBJ2-1, with D perhaps matching TRBD1 or TRBD2 (5 bases each). CDR1 and CDR2 (germline): SEHNR, FQNEAQ (reference sequence). The CDR3 covers 18 residues. V lost 1 base and J 0 bases, leaving 16 bases between the germline ends. The CDR3 sequence is CASSLGRSGLSSYNEQFF. The CDR3, as DNA: TGTGCCAGCAGCTTAGGTCGGTCGGGGCTAAGCTCCTACAATGAGCAGTTCTTC.

This clonotype occurred a few times. The chain combines TRBV5-1 with TRBJ2-1, with 14 bases lining up with TRBD2. Trimming at V came to 0 bases and at J to 7 bases, leaving 6 bases not matched to a gene. Germline values: CDR1 SGHRS, CDR2 YFSETQ. The CDR3 consists of 17 residues. This CDR3 is CASSLEQGLAGANEQFF. The DNA for the CDR3 is TGCGCCAGCAGCTTGGAGCAGGGACTAGCGGGGGCAAATGAGCAGTTCTTC.

This clonotype was seen a handful of times. The V call is TRBV5-1, the J call TRBJ2-7; possible D gene TRBD1, 5 bases. Germline lookup yields CDR1 SGHRS and CDR2 YFSETQ. V was trimmed by 4 bases and J by 1 base, leaving 12 bases between them. The CDR3 spans 14 residues. DNA for the CDR3: TGCGCCAGCAGCCCACAGGTTGCGTCCTACGAGCAGTACTTC. This codes for CASSPQVASYEQYF.

This clonotype has a handful of counts. J is TRBJ1-2 and V is TRBV7-9, with D hard to call. V lost 5 bases and J 5 bases, leaving 18 bases between the germline ends. The CDR3 sequence is 15 residues long. Germline values: CDR1 SEHNR, CDR2 FQNEAQ (reference sequence). The CDR3 DNA is TGTGCCAGCAGCCGCATTTTGAGCGCGAGATATGGCTACACCTTC. Translation gives CASSRILSARYGYTF.

The chain couples TRBV7-2 to TRBJ1-2; the D is unclear. The ends were cut back, 5 bases at V and 3 bases at J, with 13 bases in the middle. The CDR3 length is 14 residues. CDR1 is SGHTA and CDR2 is FQGNSA in the germline V gene. CDR3 region: CASSPTRQYYGYTF. The DNA for the CDR3 is TGTGCCAGCAGCCCCACGCGCCAGTACTATGGCTACACCTTC.

Only a few counts were recorded for this clonotype. This chain connects TRBV20-1 to TRBJ2-5, with D unresolved. CDR3 length: 14 amino acids. Looked up from germline, CDR1 is DFQATT and CDR2 is SNEGSKA (reference sequence). Trimming stripped 2 bases from V and 0 bases from J, with 10 bases between. The CDR3 reads CSARIGRNQETQYF. The CDR3 nucleotides are TGCAGTGCTAGAATAGGCCGCAACCAAGAGACCCAGTACTTC.

This clonotype was counted only a few times. The V call is TRBV19, the J call TRBJ2-4; maybe TRBD1 (6 bases). The J call may not be correct, given that the DNA end is closer to TRBJ2-7. The CDR3 is 14 residues long. CDR1 is LNHDA and CDR2 is SQIVND in the germline V gene (reference sequence). The CDR3 spells CASSIRGLDYEQYF. The CDR3 DNA follows: TGTGCCAGTAGTATCAGGGGCCTAGACTACGAGCAGTACTTC.

This clonotype was detected a few times. The rearrangement links TRBV12-3 or TRBV12-4 to TRBJ1-2; a possible D gene is TRBD1 (5 bases). This CDR3 spans 19 amino acids. Trimming stripped 5 bases from V and 5 bases from J, with 30 bases between. Here the CDR3 DNA reads TGTGCCAGCAGTCCCTCGTTCATAGAAGACAGCCTACCGCTATATGGCTACACCTTC. It codes for CASSPSFIEDSLPLYGYTF.

V and J are TRBV7-2 and TRBJ2-1; TRBD2 matches at 10 bases. CDR1 and CDR2 (germline): SGHTA, FQGNSA. Trimming took 6 bases from V and 7 from J; bases not matched to a gene: 15. The CDR3 has 17 residues. This chain's CDR3 is CASSRRTGLASPNEQFF. The CDR3 nucleotides read TGTGCCAGCAGTCGCAGGACGGGACTAGCGAGCCCGAATGAGCAGTTCTTC.

This clonotype was seen a few times. V usage is TRBV7-9 and J usage is TRBJ1-2, with 8 positions matching TRBD1. Germline CDR1 and CDR2: SEHNR and FQNEAQ (reference sequence). The CDR3 is made up of 15 amino acids. The ends lost 5 bases at V and 2 bases at J; junction bases unmatched: 7. The CDR3 nucleotides are TGTGCCAGCAGCCCTCCCCGGACAGGGAACTATGGCTACACCTTC. Translating it yields CASSPPRTGNYGYTF. The entire variable domain, with the rest obtained from reference TRBV7-9 and TRBJ1-2, is as follows: DTGVSQNPRHKITKRGQNVTFRCDPISEHNRLYWYRQTLGQGPEFLTYFQNEAQLEKSRLLSDRFSAERPKGSFSTLEIQRTEQGDSAMYLCASSPPRTGNYGYTFGSGTRLTVV.

In DNA form, the CDR3 reads TGTGCCAGCAGCCGTCGCGGGAGTTCGACTAATGAAAAACTGTTTTTT. Translating gives CASSRRGSSTNEKLFF. The chain employs TRBV7-2 and TRBJ1-4; D uncertain. Trimming left V 5 bases short and J 2 bases short, with 15 bases between. The germline CDR1 and CDR2 sequences are SGHTA and FQGNSA. The CDR3 has 16 residues.

J is TRBJ2-5 and V is TRBV11-2, with no clear D. CDR3 length: 13 residues. Germline V gives CDR1 SGHAT, CDR2 FQNNGV. V was shortened by 3 bases and J by 11 bases, with 16 bases between the two germline ends. CDR3 region: CASSFPGLGEQYF. In nucleotides, the CDR3 is TGTGCCAGCAGCTTCCCTGGGCTAGGTGAGCAGTACTTC.

This clonotype was detected only a few times. The CDR3 DNA follows: TGCAGCGTTGCCGGGGGCGCAGATACGCAGTATTTT. Encoded protein: CSVAGGADTQYF. V usage is TRBV29-1 and J usage is TRBJ2-3; D tentatively reads TRBD1 or TRBD2 (6 bases each). Trimming removed 4 bases from V and 4 bases from J, with 9 bases in between. The CDR3 sequence is 12 residues long. CDR1 is SQVTM, CDR2 ANQGSEA, per germline.

This clonotype turned up a few times. V usage is TRBV20-1 and J usage is TRBJ1-2, with TRBD1 matching 9 bases. The CDR3 consists of 15 residues. The trim removed 3 bases at V and 4 bases at J, leaving 9 bases unmatched. Germline CDR1 reads DFQATT; CDR2 reads SNEGSKA (reference sequence). This CDR3 reads CSARPTGGAGYGYTF. The DNA for the CDR3 is TGCAGTGCTAGGCCCACAGGGGGCGCGGGCTATGGCTACACCTTC.

The CDR3, as DNA: TGCGCCAGCAGCCAAGATACGGTAGCGGGGGGCACGCAGTATTTT. As protein: CASSQDTVAGGTQYF. The chain is built from TRBV4-3 and TRBJ2-3; 10 bases map to TRBD2. Trimming removed 0 bases from V and 9 bases from J; junction bases left unmatched: 6. Germline CDR1 LGHNA, CDR2 YSLEER. The CDR3 spans 15 residues.

The table lists this clonotype with a few counts. The gene calls are TRBV7-2 and TRBJ2-1; D perhaps matches TRBD1 (6 bases). The CDR3 covers 15 residues. Trimming removed 5 bases at V and 2 bases at J, with 13 bases between. Germline CDR1 SGHTA, CDR2 FQGNSA. CDR3 bases: TGTGCCAGCAGCCTGGACAGTGCCGCCTACAATGAGCAGTTCTTC. Encoded protein: CASSLDSAAYNEQFF.

This chain links TRBV13 with TRBJ2-4; D perhaps matches TRBD2 (6 bases). The J call may not be correct, given that the DNA end is closer to TRBJ2-7. CDR1 is PRHDT and CDR2 is FYEKMQ in the germline V gene (reference sequence). The CDR3 totals 14 residues. Here the CDR3 reads CASSFFGTPYEQYF. The CDR3 region has the DNA TGTGCCAGCAGCTTCTTCGGGACTCCCTACGAGCAGTACTTC.